This TCR beta chain was recovered during a study of T-cell reconstitution after alpha-beta-depleted transplantation in children. Germline loops: CDR1 MNHNS, CDR2 SASEGT. V dropped 5 bases and J dropped 6; count of bases not matched to a gene: 6. This CDR3 contains 14 residues. This sample's TCRbeta library carried unique molecular identifier barcodes. A single record per CDR3 protein comes from TCRdb applying MiXCR to the PCR reads. The data show some 640,000 distinct CDR3 sequences, around 16% seen once. This clonotype was recorded at least ten times. The genes are TRBV6-1 and TRBJ1-1; TRBD1 matches 10 bases. The sequence was obtained from a human donor who donated a stem cell graft to a child with acute myeloid leukemia. The sequences come from PBMCs from the stem cell graft donor, collected from the stem cell graft. CDR3 sequence (DNA): TGTGCCAGCAGTCGACAGGGGGCGGACGCTGAAGCTTTCTTT. Amino acids: CASSRQGADAEAFF.